One sample yielded the 11 T cell receptor beta chains listed below, sequenced in a study of T cell responses to AZD1222 COVID-19 vaccine. Sequencing was performed with immunoSEQ multiplex PCR; in TCRdb, only in-frame clones are kept and a portion is missing. The data hold some 80,000 clones, with around nine tenths observed a single time. This sample comprised peripheral blood, obtained on day 0 of AZD1222 vaccination. All receptors derive from an adult in good health.

The chain is built from TRBV6-2 or TRBV6-3 and TRBJ1-3; D is undetermined. Germline loops: CDR1 MNHEY, CDR2 SVGEGT. The CDR3 contains 15 residues. Deletions cut 4 bases from V and 5 bases from J, with 15 bases between. For the CDR3, the DNA is TGTGCCAGCAGTTTACCGAGCTTCGAGCGAAACACCATATATTTT. Translated: CASSLPSFERNTIYF.

Regarding this clone: Other nucleotide sequences in the sample specify the same CDR3. The genes are TRBV10-3 and TRBJ2-2, with 8 positions matching TRBD1. The CDR3 runs 15 residues. CDR1 and CDR2 (germline): ENHRY, SYGVKD. Germline trimming cut 5 bases from V and 2 bases from J; bases unmatched to any gene: 4. As DNA, the CDR3 is TGTGCCATCAGTCCGGGACAGGCCAACACCGGGGAGCTGTTTTTT. This sequence encodes CAISPGQANTGELFF.

This chain joins TRBV2 and TRBJ1-5; tentatively, D is TRBD1 (6 bases). Trimming took off 5 bases at V and 3 bases at J, with 8 bases between the two ends. Germline V gene sequence: CDR1 SNHLY, CDR2 FYNNEI. CDR3 length: 13 amino acids. CDR3 amino acids: CASSWTDNQPQHF. In DNA form, the CDR3 reads TGTGCCAGCAGTTGGACAGACAATCAGCCCCAGCATTTT.

The chain recombines TRBV27 with TRBJ2-1; tentatively, D is TRBD2 (6 bases). CDR3 length: 14 amino acids. V lost 3 bases, J lost 2 bases, and 8 bases lay in between. The germline gives CDR1 MNHEY, CDR2 SMNVEV (reference sequence). The CDR3 region has the DNA TGTGCCAGCAGTTTCGGGGGAGCCTACAATGAGCAGTTCTTC. Translated: CASSFGGAYNEQFF.

The V and J genes are TRBV19 and TRBJ1-2; D is uncertain. The CDR3 extends over 15 amino acids. V was clipped by 2 bases and J by 2 bases, with 12 bases between them. CDR1 is LNHDA, CDR2 SQIVND, per germline (reference sequence). The CDR3 DNA sequence: TGTGCCAGTAGTATACGTCAAGTTCCCAACTATGGCTACACCTTC. Translation gives CASSIRQVPNYGYTF.

The chain is built from TRBV6-6 and TRBJ1-5, with a weak D call TRBD1 (5 bases). Germline V CDR1 and CDR2: MNHNY, SVGAGI (reference sequence). This CDR3 has 15 amino acids. The germline V and J ends were trimmed by 5 bases and 1 base, with 12 bases remaining between them. The CDR3 here is CASSPAGTSNQPQHF. CDR3 in DNA: TGTGCCAGCAGTCCGGCAGGGACCAGCAATCAGCCCCAGCATTTT.

The chain carries TRBV28 and TRBJ2-3, with D possibly matching TRBD1 (5 bases). The germline V gene encodes CDR1 MDHEN and CDR2 SYDVKM. This CDR3 spans 16 amino acids. V dropped 5 bases and J dropped 0 bases, with 15 bases sitting between them. The CDR3 DNA is TGTGCCAGCAGTCCGGGTTGGGGCCTCAGCACAGATACGCAGTATTTT. This translates into CASSPGWGLSTDTQYF.

V usage is TRBV29-1 and J usage is TRBJ2-7, with 13 bases that match TRBD2. Per the germline V gene, CDR1 is SQVTM and CDR2 is ANQGSEA. The V and J ends lost 7 bases and 3 bases, in that order; junction bases with no gene match: 6. This CDR3 contains 14 residues. CDR3 sequence reads: CSDPTSGGLYEQYF. The CDR3 coding sequence is TGCAGCGACCCGACTAGCGGGGGGCTCTACGAGCAGTACTTC.

This clone was found once. V usage is TRBV6-2 or TRBV6-3 and J usage is TRBJ1-6; a possible D gene is TRBD1 (6 bases). V was cut by 5 bases and J by 6 bases, with 11 bases left in between. Per germline, CDR1 MNHEY and CDR2 SVGEGT. This CDR3 comprises 14 residues. The CDR3 protein is CASSPGQTNSPLHF. The CDR3 DNA is TGTGCCAGCAGTCCCGGACAGACTAATTCACCCCTCCACTTT.

In nucleotides, the CDR3 is TGCAGTGCTAGGCGGGATATTGAAGCTTTCTTT. This sequence encodes CSARRDIEAFF. V usage is TRBV20-1 and J usage is TRBJ1-1; D remains ambiguous. Per germline, CDR1 DFQATT and CDR2 SNEGSKA (reference sequence). Trimming pared 3 bases from V and 7 bases from J, leaving 9 bases between. This CDR3 contains 11 residues.

The V and J genes are TRBV19 and TRBJ1-5; 9 bases align to TRBD1. The germline V gene has CDR1 LNHDA and CDR2 SQIVND (reference sequence). This CDR3 comprises 16 residues. J was trimmed by 6 bases and V by 5 bases; bases with no gene match: 11. The CDR3 spells CASSGGSGTGRQPQHF. The DNA for the CDR3 is TGTGCCAGTAGTGGTGGGTCGGGGACAGGGCGTCAGCCCCAGCATTTT. The complete variable domain, with remaining parts taken from reference TRBV19 and TRBJ1-5, reads DGGITQSPKYLFRKEGQNVTLSCEQNLNHDAMYWYRQDPGQGLRLIYYSQIVNDFQKGDIAEGYSVSREKKESFPLTVTSAQKNPTAFYLCASSGGSGTGRQPQHFGDGTRLSIL.